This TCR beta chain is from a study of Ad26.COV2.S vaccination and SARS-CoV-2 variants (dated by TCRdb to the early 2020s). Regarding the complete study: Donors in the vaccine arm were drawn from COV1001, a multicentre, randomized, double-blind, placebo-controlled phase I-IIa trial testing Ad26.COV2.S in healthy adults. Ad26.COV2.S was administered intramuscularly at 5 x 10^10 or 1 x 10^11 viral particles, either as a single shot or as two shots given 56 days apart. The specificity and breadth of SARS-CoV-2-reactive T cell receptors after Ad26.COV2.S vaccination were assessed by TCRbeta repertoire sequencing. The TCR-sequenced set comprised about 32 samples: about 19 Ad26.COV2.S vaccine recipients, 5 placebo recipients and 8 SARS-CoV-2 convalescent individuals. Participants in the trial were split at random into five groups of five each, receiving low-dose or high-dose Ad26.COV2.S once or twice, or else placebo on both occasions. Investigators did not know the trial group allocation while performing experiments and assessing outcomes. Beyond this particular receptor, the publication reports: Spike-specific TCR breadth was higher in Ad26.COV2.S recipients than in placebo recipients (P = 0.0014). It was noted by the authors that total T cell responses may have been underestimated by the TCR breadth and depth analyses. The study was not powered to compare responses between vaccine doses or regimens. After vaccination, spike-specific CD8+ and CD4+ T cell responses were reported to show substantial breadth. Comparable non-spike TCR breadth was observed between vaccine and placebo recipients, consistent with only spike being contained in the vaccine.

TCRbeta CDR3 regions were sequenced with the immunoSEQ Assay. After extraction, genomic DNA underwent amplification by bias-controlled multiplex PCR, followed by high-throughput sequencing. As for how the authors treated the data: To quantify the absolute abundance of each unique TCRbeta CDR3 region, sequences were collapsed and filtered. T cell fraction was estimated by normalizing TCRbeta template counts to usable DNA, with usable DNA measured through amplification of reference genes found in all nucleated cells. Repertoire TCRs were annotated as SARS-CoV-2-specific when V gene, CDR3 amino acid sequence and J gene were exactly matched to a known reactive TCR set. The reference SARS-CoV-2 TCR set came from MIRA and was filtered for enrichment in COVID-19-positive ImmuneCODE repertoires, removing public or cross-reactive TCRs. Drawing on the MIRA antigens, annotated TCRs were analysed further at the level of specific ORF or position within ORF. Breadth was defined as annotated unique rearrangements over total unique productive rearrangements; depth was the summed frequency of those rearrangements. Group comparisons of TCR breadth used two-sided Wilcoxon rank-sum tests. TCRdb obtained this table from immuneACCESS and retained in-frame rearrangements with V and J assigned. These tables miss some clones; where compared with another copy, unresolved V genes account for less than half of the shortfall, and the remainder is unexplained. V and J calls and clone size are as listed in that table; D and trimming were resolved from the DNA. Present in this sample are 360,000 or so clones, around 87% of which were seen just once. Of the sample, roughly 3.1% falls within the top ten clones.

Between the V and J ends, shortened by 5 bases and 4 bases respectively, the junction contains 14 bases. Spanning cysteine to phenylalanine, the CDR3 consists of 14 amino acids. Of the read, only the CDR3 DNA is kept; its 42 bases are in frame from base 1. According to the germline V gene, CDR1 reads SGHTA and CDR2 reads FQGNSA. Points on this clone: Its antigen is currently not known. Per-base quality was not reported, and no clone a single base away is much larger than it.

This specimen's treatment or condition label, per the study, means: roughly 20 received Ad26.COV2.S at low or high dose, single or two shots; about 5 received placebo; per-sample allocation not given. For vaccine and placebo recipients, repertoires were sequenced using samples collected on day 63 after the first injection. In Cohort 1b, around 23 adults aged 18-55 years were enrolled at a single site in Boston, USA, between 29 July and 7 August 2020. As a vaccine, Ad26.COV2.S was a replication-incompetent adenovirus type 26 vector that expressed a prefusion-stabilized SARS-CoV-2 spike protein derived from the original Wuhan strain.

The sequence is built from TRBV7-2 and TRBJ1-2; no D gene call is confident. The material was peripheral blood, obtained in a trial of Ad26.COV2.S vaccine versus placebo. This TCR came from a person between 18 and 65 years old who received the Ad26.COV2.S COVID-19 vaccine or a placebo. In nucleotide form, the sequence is TGTGCCAGCAGCCCTCCTGGACGAACCTATGGCTACACCTTC. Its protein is CASSPPGRTYGYTF.